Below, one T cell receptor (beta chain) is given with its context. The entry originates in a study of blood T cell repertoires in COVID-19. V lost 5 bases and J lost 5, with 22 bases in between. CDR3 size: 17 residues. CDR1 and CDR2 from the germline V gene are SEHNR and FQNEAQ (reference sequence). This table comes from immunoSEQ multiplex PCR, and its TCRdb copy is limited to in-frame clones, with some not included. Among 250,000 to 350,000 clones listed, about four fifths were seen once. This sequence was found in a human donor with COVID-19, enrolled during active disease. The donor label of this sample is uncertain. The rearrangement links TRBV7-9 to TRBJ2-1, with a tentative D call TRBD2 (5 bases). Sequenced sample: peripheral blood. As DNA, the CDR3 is TGTGCCAGCAGCGCCCCGCCGGGGAGAGGGTTGCACAATGAGCAGTTCTTC. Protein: CASSAPPGRGLHNEQFF.